Listed below are T cell receptor beta chains from one sample, sequenced in a study of shared clonotypes between healthy human individuals. Measured with immunoSEQ multiplex PCR; TCRdb has only the in-frame clones, and not every one. This sample yields over 2 million clones, of which 90% to 95% are seen a single time; under 0.15% belongs to the top ten. Sequencing used naive CD4+ T cells sorted from blood. The receptors originated from a man between 18 and 29 years old in good health. Both conserved end residues are trimmed from each CDR3. The D gene is left open where the match is weak.

>TRBJ1-2|TRBD1|TRBV6-5
ASSYHRQGGGYT
>TRBJ1-2|.|TRBV6-6
ASSYSGGPGYT
>TRBJ1-1|TRBD1|TRBV28
ASSPSTGGFTEAF
>TRBJ2-7|.|TRBV5-1
ASSFGSGTYEQY
>TRBJ2-5|TRBD2|TRBV5-1
ASSLGTSGETQY
>TRBJ2-3|.|TRBV19
ASSESVFGSTDTQY
>TRBJ1-1|TRBD1|TRBV11-2
ASRLGQGNTEAF
>TRBJ1-4|TRBD1|TRBV28
ASSLRTGVGFATNEKLF
>TRBJ2-1|.|TRBV15
ATSRVTYNEQF
>TRBJ2-7|TRBD2|TRBV9
ASSPGTSGSSYEQY
>TRBJ2-4|.|TRBV25-1
ASSAAGSINIQY
>TRBJ1-6|.|TRBV19
ASSTVPGPGGSPLH
>TRBJ1-2|.|TRBV6-1
ASSESDLGGFYGYT
>TRBJ2-7|TRBD2|TRBV7-2
ASSLEAGGGYEQY
>TRBJ1-5|.|TRBV10-3
AKPRTESNQPQH
>TRBJ1-6|.|TRBV6-6
ASSLLYNSPLH
>TRBJ2-3|TRBD1|TRBV5-1
ASSLGQGGTDTQY
>TRBJ1-2|.|TRBV5-4
ASSRTGDYGYT
>TRBJ1-2|TRBD1|TRBV6-1
ASSGGQGYGSGYT
>TRBJ2-2|TRBD2|TRBV10-1
ASSTSVLGELF
>TRBJ2-5|.|TRBV5-1
ASSLLLQETQY
>TRBJ2-1|TRBD2|TRBV10-3
AISDSGGAYNEQF
>TRBJ2-5|.|TRBV19
ASSKQGQTQY
>TRBJ2-3|.|TRBV5-4
ASSLPGDTQY
>TRBJ2-1|TRBD2|TRBV11-2
ASSLAGGPHNEQF
>TRBJ2-2|.|TRBV5-1
ASSSDRSNTGELF
>TRBJ2-2|.|TRBV27
ASRDGGAGGELF
>TRBJ1-1|.|TRBV6-5
ASSYEGRNTEAF
>TRBJ2-7|.|TRBV9
ASRPPGHERGEQY
>TRBJ2-3|.|TRBV19
ASSIEGSSTDTQY
>TRBJ1-5|TRBD1|TRBV6-5
ASSRQGQNQPQH
>TRBJ1-3|.|TRBV9
ASSPRDFSGNTIY
>TRBJ1-2|TRBD1|TRBV7-2
ASSLVGQGVSNYGYT
>TRBJ2-5|TRBD2|TRBV12-5
ASGLLLAGVETQY
>TRBJ2-3|.|TRBV5-1
ASSLATYADTQY
>TRBJ2-7|.|TRBV6-1
ASSIDRDMPVEQY
>TRBJ1-3|.|TRBV14
ASSGRDGRSGNTIY
>TRBJ1-5|TRBD1|TRBV7-2
ASSLGGGAVQPQH
>TRBJ2-5|TRBD1|TRBV2
ASSEQGADTRTQY
>TRBJ2-3|TRBD1|TRBV9
ASSLRGDRRRETDTQY
>TRBJ2-3|.|TRBV5-1
ASSLAGGNTQY
>TRBJ2-1|TRBD2|TRBV29-1
SVGTSGSMNEQF
>TRBJ1-3|.|TRBV5-1
ASSLGPGNTIY
>TRBJ1-1|.|TRBV5-1
ASSLVAGNTEAF
>TRBJ2-7|TRBD1|TRBV5-6
ASSLQGGAYEQY